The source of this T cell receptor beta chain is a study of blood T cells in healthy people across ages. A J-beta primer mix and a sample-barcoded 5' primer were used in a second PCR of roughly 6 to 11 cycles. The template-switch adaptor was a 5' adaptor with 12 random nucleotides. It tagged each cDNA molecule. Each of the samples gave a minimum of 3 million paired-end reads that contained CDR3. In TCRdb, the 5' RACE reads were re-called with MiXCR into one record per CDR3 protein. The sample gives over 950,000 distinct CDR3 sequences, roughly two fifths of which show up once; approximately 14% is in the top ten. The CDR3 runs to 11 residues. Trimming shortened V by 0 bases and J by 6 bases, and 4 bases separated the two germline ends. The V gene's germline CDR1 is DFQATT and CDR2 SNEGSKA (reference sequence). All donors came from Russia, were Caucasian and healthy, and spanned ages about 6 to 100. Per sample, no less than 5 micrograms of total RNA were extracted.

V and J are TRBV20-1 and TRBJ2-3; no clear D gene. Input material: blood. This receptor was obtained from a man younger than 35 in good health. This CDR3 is CSAREGDTQYF. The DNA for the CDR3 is TGCAGTGCTAGAGAGGGGGATACGCAGTATTTT.